The next 30 T cell receptor beta chains were all read from a single sample in a study of T cell repertoires in cytomegalovirus infection. From the reads, TCRdb called clonotypes with MiXCR, one entry per CDR3 protein. The data contain approximately 990,000 distinct CDR3 sequences, around a third of them seen just once; the ten biggest clones take up about 14%. Their specific antigens are unknown. The sequences come from cultured CD8+ T cells from PBMCs, collected from culture after CMV antigen stimulation. Every receptor here comes from a human donor in good health (CMV status not recorded). Some clones in this sample may be carry-over from other donors' samples.

In this sample, this clonotype turned up a few times. The V gene is TRBV5-8, the J gene TRBJ2-7, with 7 bases aligning to TRBD1. Germline lookup yields CDR1 SGHTS and CDR2 YDEGEE. Trimming at V came to 1 base and at J to 2 bases, leaving 9 bases not matched to a gene. The length of the CDR3 is 16 residues. CDR3 loop: CASSLSWSRGTYEQYF. The CDR3 DNA sequence: TGTGCCAGCAGCTTGTCGTGGTCCAGGGGGACCTACGAGCAGTACTTC.

The CDR3 region is CASSPRGTSYGYTF. In nucleotides, the CDR3 is TGTGCCAGTAGTCCCAGGGGGACCTCCTATGGCTACACCTTC. This chain joins TRBV19 and TRBJ1-2; TRBD1 aligns across 7 bases. The CDR3 sequence is 14 residues long. Germline CDR1 is LNHDA and CDR2 is SQIVND (reference sequence). Trimming at V came to 5 bases and at J to 4 bases, leaving 7 bases not matched to a gene.

The chain carries TRBV6-1 and TRBJ2-1, with D unresolved. The CDR3 covers 12 residues. With 5 bases removed from V and 6 bases from J, the gap between germline ends came to 8 bases. CDR1 is MNHNS, CDR2 SASEGT, per germline. The CDR3 sequence: CASSPSRNEQFF. CDR3 in DNA: TGTGCCAGCAGTCCTTCTCGCAATGAGCAGTTCTTC.

CDR3: CASSEAGTGGGTEAFF. The CDR3 DNA follows: TGTGCCAGCAGTGAAGCCGGGACAGGGGGAGGGACTGAAGCTTTCTTT. This chain joins TRBV2 and TRBJ1-1; 11 positions match TRBD1. The CDR3 has 16 amino acids. Unmatched junction bases numbered 5, after V lost 0 bases and J lost 5 bases. Per germline, CDR1 SNHLY and CDR2 FYNNEI.

This clonotype was detected ten times or more. This chain joins TRBV9 and TRBJ1-1; D unresolved. The V gene lost 0 bases and the J gene lost 0 bases, with 6 bases spanning the gap. The germline gives CDR1 SGDLS, CDR2 YYNGEE. This CDR3 is built from 14 residues. In DNA, the CDR3 is TGTGCCAGCAGCGTAGGCTCGGTGAACACTGAAGCTTTCTTT. Translating it yields CASSVGSVNTEAFF.

This clonotype was observed a few times. This rearrangement joins TRBV4-1 to TRBJ2-1; 10 bases align to TRBD2. The CDR3 sequence is 17 residues long. V shed 0 bases and J 5 bases; nucleotides not matched to a gene: 7. CDR1 MGHRA and CDR2 YSYEKL come from the germline V gene. In nucleotides, the CDR3 is TGCGCCAGCAGCCAAGATGGGCTAGCGGGGGTGAACAATGAGCAGTTCTTC. Translating gives CASSQDGLAGVNNEQFF.

This CDR3 reads CASRLQGNAYEQYV. The CDR3, as DNA: TGTGCCAGCAGGCTGCAGGGGAATGCCTACGAGCAGTACGTC. The chain recombines TRBV6-5 with TRBJ2-7, with D tentatively TRBD1 (6 bases). Germline V gene lookup returns CDR1 MNHEY and CDR2 SVGAGI. V lost 6 bases, J lost 2 bases, and 14 bases lay in between. There are 14 residues in the CDR3.

This clonotype was detected a few times. The rearrangement uses TRBV7-9 and TRBJ2-3, with 10 bases identical to TRBD1. The germline V gene encodes CDR1 SEHNR and CDR2 FQNEAQ (reference sequence). V trimming: 5 bases; J trimming: 6 bases; junction bases outside the gene matches: 8. CDR3 size: 15 residues. DNA of the CDR3: TGTGCCAGCAGCCATCCGGGACAGGGGCGGGATACGCAGTATTTT. It codes for CASSHPGQGRDTQYF.

Ten or more counts support this clonotype. J is TRBJ2-1 and V is TRBV19; D uncertain. V lost 1 base and J 7 bases, leaving 5 bases between the germline ends. This CDR3 is 12 amino acids long. Germline values: CDR1 LNHDA, CDR2 SQIVND (reference sequence). CDR3 residues: CASSIARNEQFF. CDR3 DNA: TGTGCCAGTAGTATAGCCCGGAATGAGCAGTTCTTC. Based on the CDR3 plus reference TRBV19 and TRBJ2-1, the full variable domain is DGGITQSPKYLFRKEGQNVTLSCEQNLNHDAMYWYRQDPGQGLRLIYYSQIVNDFQKGDIAEGYSVSREKKESFPLTVTSAQKNPTAFYLCASSIARNEQFFGPGTRLTVL.

In this sample, this clonotype turned up a few times. The rearrangement uses TRBV5-6 and TRBJ2-1; D perhaps matches TRBD1 (5 bases). The CDR3 length is 16 residues. Trimming stripped 2 bases from V and 2 bases from J, with 14 bases between. Per germline, CDR1 SGHDT and CDR2 YYEEEE. The CDR3 is CASSLGWAGTYNEQFF. CDR3 bases: TGTGCCAGCAGCTTAGGATGGGCAGGGACCTACAATGAGCAGTTCTTC.

V and J are TRBV10-3 and TRBJ2-7, with 9 bases that match TRBD2. The CDR3 has 15 amino acids. CDR1 ENHRY and CDR2 SYGVKD come from the germline V gene. V lost 4 bases to trimming and J lost 0 bases; unmatched junction nucleotides: 4. CDR3 residues: CAISGSGGSSYEQYV. The CDR3 nucleotides read TGTGCCATCAGTGGTAGCGGGGGAAGCTCCTACGAGCAGTACGTC.

Many counts were recorded for this clonotype. The chain combines TRBV7-8 with TRBJ1-5; TRBD1 matches 7 bases. The junction had 5 bases not matched to a gene; V was cut back by 1 base and J by 5 bases. Germline V gene data show CDR1 as SGHVS and CDR2 as FQNEAQ. The CDR3 length is 15 residues. In DNA, the CDR3 is TGTGCCAGCAGCTTAGACAGGGGCAGGGATCAGCCCCAGCATTTT. This gives the protein CASSLDRGRDQPQHF.

The chain employs TRBV6-1 and TRBJ2-7; no clear D gene. V gave up 1 base and J gave up 3 bases, with 10 bases separating them. Looked up from germline, CDR1 is MNHNS and CDR2 is SASEGT. The CDR3 runs 14 residues. In DNA, the CDR3 is TGTGCCAGCAGTGAAGTCAACACCTTCTACGAGCAGTACTTC. It translates to CASSEVNTFYEQYF.

The chain employs TRBV27 and TRBJ1-1; D is ambiguous. The V and J ends lost 0 bases and 8 bases respectively, with 16 bases between them. The germline CDR1 and CDR2 sequences are MNHEY and SMNVEV (reference sequence). The CDR3 is 15 amino acids. The DNA for the CDR3 is TGTGCCAGCAGTTTATCGGCGGCAGACCCATGGGAAGCTTTCTTT. Its protein is CASSLSAADPWEAFF.

V and J are TRBV5-5 and TRBJ2-6; the D gene is possibly TRBD2 (5 bases). The V gene lost 0 bases and the J gene lost 4 bases, with 5 bases spanning the gap. Germline V lookup: CDR1 SGHKS, CDR2 YYEKEE (reference sequence). The CDR3 consists of 14 residues. In nucleotides, the CDR3 is TGTGCCAGCAGCTTGGAGCGGGGGGCCAACGTCCTGACTTTC. It encodes CASSLERGANVLTF.

Remarks on this clonotype: A much larger clone lies a single base off, so this may be a read error. This rearrangement joins TRBV11-1 to TRBJ2-7; TRBD1 is a possible D gene (5 bases). CDR3 length: 14 amino acids. The germline V gene has CDR1 SGHAT and CDR2 FQDESV (reference sequence). This CDR3 reads CANSLGPGTYEQYV. As DNA, the CDR3 is TGTGCCAACAGCTTAGGTCCAGGGACCTACGAGCAGTACGTC.

In this sample, this clonotype turned up a few times. This chain joins TRBV19 and TRBJ2-2, with 7 bases matching TRBD1. Germline loops: CDR1 LNHDA, CDR2 SQIVND (reference sequence). This CDR3 has 13 residues. The V gene end was trimmed by 10 bases and the J gene end by 4 bases; junction bases not matched to a gene: 6. CDR3 sequence reads: CATRDSPTGELFF. The DNA for the CDR3 is TGTGCCACCCGGGACAGTCCCACCGGGGAGCTGTTTTTT.

The rearrangement uses TRBV20-1 and TRBJ1-2; TRBD1 agrees at 8 bases. Trimming cost V 0 bases and J 6 bases; bases outside gene matches: 9. Germline V gene data show CDR1 as DFQATT and CDR2 as SNEGSKA (reference sequence). This CDR3 has 15 amino acids. The CDR3 DNA sequence: TGCAGTGCTAGAGATTTTCCAGGGGGCGAGGATGGCTACACCTTC. Its translation: CSARDFPGGEDGYTF.

V and J are TRBV4-1 and TRBJ2-7; 7 bases map to TRBD1. Germline CDR1 MGHRA, CDR2 YSYEKL. This CDR3 has 15 residues. V lost 4 bases and J lost 3; bases outside the gene matches: 9. The CDR3 sequence: CASSPTGLGVYEQYF. The CDR3, as DNA: TGCGCCAGCAGCCCGACAGGGCTGGGAGTCTACGAGCAGTACTTC.

This clonotype was counted only a few times. The chain combines TRBV28 with TRBJ2-3, with D hard to call. Germline V gene lookup returns CDR1 MDHEN and CDR2 SYDVKM. CDR3 length: 14 residues. The V and J ends lost 6 bases and 4 bases respectively, with 14 bases between them. The CDR3 DNA follows: TGTGCCAGCAGGGAGCTTTTTGGGGCAGATACGCAGTATTTT. It yields the protein CASRELFGADTQYF.

This clonotype came up a few times. The gene calls are TRBV12-3 or TRBV12-4 and TRBJ2-7; D gene uncertain. Trimming removed 5 bases from V and 3 bases from J, with 8 bases in between. CDR3 size: 12 residues. In DNA form, the CDR3 reads TGTGCCAGCAGTCATGGGATCTACGAGCAGTACGTC. It specifies CASSHGIYEQYV.

This clonotype turned up a few times. The chain joins TRBV19 to TRBJ2-2; TRBD2 is a possible D gene (6 bases). Germline lookup yields CDR1 LNHDA and CDR2 SQIVND (reference sequence). The CDR3 contains 16 residues. The germline V and J ends were trimmed by 3 bases and 0 bases, with 11 bases remaining between them. The DNA of the CDR3 is TGTGCCAGTAGTATGTGGCCGGGGGCGAACACCGGGGAGCTGTTTTTT. It specifies CASSMWPGANTGELFF.

This clonotype was observed many times. The CDR3 protein is CASSHATSGGYEQFF. The CDR3 nucleotides are TGTGCCAGCAGCCACGCGACTAGCGGGGGCTATGAGCAGTTCTTC. The chain uses TRBV7-6 and TRBJ2-1; 12 positions agree with TRBD2. This CDR3 is 15 amino acids long. CDR1 is SGHVS and CDR2 is FNYEAQ in the germline V gene. V was pared by 5 bases and J by 8 bases, with 7 bases of the junction left unmatched. The full variable domain, rest sourced from reference TRBV7-6 and TRBJ2-1, is GAGVSQSPRYKVTKRGQDVALRCDPISGHVSLYWYRQALGQGPEFLTYFNYEAQQDKSGLPNDRFSAERPEGSISTLTIQRTEQRDSAMYRCASSHATSGGYEQFFGPGTRLTVL.

Only a few counts were recorded for this clonotype. The chain links TRBV7-4 to TRBJ1-2; the match to TRBD1 covers 8 bases. The CDR3 is 15 amino acids. The germline V gene has CDR1 SGHVT and CDR2 SQSDAQ. Trimming cost V 5 bases and J 6 bases; bases outside gene matches: 11. The CDR3: CASSGDRHPMDGYTF. The CDR3 DNA reads as TGTGCCAGCAGCGGGGACAGGCATCCGATGGATGGCTACACCTTC.

The chain carries TRBV7-4 and TRBJ1-3; unclear D gene. The V end was cut by 5 bases, the J end by 4 bases, with 18 bases between. The CDR3 spans 16 residues. The germline gives CDR1 SGHVT, CDR2 SQSDAQ. DNA for the CDR3: TGTGCCAGCAGCCCACCCTGGCAGGTGGGGGGAAACACCATATATTTT. Amino acid sequence: CASSPPWQVGGNTIYF.

The sample holds many counts of this clonotype. The CDR3 loop reads CASSPQVRSSGNTIYF. CDR3 bases: TGTGCCAGCAGCCCACAGGTCCGCAGCTCTGGAAACACCATATATTTT. The V call is TRBV7-6, the J call TRBJ1-3; possible D gene TRBD1, 5 bases. The CDR3 consists of 16 residues. Germline CDR1 SGHVS, CDR2 FNYEAQ. V was pared by 5 bases and J by 0 bases, with 14 bases between.

This clonotype was observed a handful of times. The J gene is TRBJ1-5, the V gene TRBV18; no clear D gene. This CDR3 contains 16 residues. Germline values: CDR1 KGHSH, CDR2 LQKENI. V dropped 3 bases and J dropped 2 bases, with 14 bases sitting between them. In DNA form, the CDR3 reads TGTGCCAGCTCACCGGTTAGGGTCCGGGGCAATCAGCCCCAGCATTTT. This gives the protein CASSPVRVRGNQPQHF.

The rearrangement uses TRBV7-6 and TRBJ2-1; 10 bases match TRBD2. This CDR3 is built from 14 residues. V lost 5 bases, J lost 10 bases, and 8 bases stayed unmatched. Germline V gene data show CDR1 as SGHVS and CDR2 as FNYEAQ. The CDR3 region has the DNA TGTGCCAGCAGCCTCCGGACTAGCGGCGGGGAGCAGTTCTTC. Protein sequence: CASSLRTSGGEQFF. Looking up the rest from reference TRBV7-6 and TRBJ2-1 gives the full variable domain: GAGVSQSPRYKVTKRGQDVALRCDPISGHVSLYWYRQALGQGPEFLTYFNYEAQQDKSGLPNDRFSAERPEGSISTLTIQRTEQRDSAMYRCASSLRTSGGEQFFGPGTRLTVL.

This clonotype was seen many times. This chain uses TRBV11-2 with TRBJ2-3; no firm D call. CDR3 length equals 16 residues. Germline values: CDR1 SGHAT, CDR2 FQNNGV. Deletions cut 4 bases from V and 1 base from J, with 15 bases between. The CDR3 region has the DNA TGTGCCAGCAGCTCCTGGGCCCAGAGCGGCACAGATACGCAGTATTTT. This translates into CASSSWAQSGTDTQYF.

The rearrangement joins TRBV29-1 to TRBJ2-1; 8 bases agree with TRBD1. From germline, CDR1 is SQVTM and CDR2 ANQGSEA. The CDR3 has 14 amino acids. Trimming took 6 bases from V and 4 from J; bases not matched to a gene: 8. The CDR3 DNA follows: TGCAGCGTGTCCCACAGGGGGGCTTACAATGAGCAGTTCTTC. It yields the protein CSVSHRGAYNEQFF.